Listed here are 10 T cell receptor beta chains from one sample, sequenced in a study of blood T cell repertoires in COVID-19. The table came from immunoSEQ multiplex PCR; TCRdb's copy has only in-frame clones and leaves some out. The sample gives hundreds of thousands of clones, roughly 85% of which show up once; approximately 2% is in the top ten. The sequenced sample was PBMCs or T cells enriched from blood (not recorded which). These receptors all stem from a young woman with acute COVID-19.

The CDR3 loop reads CASSPPLSGAYNEQFF. The CDR3 DNA follows: TGTGCCAGCAGCCCGCCCTTAAGCGGGGCCTACAATGAGCAGTTCTTC. The chain joins TRBV13 to TRBJ2-1; TRBD2 matches at 7 bases. CDR1 is PRHDT and CDR2 is FYEKMQ in the germline V gene (reference sequence). V shed 5 bases and J 2 bases; nucleotides not matched to a gene: 9. The CDR3 consists of 16 residues.

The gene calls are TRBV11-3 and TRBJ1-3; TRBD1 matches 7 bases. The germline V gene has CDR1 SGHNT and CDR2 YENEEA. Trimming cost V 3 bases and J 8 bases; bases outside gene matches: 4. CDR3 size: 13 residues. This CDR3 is CASSFTRGDTIYF. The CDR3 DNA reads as TGTGCCAGCAGCTTTACCAGGGGGGACACCATATATTTT.

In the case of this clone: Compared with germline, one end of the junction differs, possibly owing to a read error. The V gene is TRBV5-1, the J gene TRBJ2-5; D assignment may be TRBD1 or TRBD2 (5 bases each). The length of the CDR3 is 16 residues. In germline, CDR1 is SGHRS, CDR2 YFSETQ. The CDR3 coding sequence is TGCGTCAGCAGCTTGGGGCCAGAGACTAACCAAGAGACCCAGTACTTC. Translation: CVSSLGPETNQETQYF.

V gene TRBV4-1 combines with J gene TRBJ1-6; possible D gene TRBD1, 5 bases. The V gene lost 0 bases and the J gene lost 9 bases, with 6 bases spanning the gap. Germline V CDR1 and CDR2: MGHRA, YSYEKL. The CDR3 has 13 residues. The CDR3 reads CASSQEGASPLHF. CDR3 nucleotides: TGCGCCAGCAGCCAAGAAGGGGCTTCACCCCTCCACTTT.

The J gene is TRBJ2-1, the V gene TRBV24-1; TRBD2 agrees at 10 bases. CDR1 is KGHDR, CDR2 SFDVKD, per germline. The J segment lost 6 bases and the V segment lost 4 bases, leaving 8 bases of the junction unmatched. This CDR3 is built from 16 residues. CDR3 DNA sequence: TGTGCCACCAGTGAGGTAGCGGGAGGTTCTCGCAATGAGCAGTTCTTC. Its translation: CATSEVAGGSRNEQFF.

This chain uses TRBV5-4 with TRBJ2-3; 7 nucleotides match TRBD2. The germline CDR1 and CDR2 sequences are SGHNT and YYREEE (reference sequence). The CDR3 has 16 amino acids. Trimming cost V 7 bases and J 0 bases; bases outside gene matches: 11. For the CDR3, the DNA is TGTGCCAGCTCAACCCGTGGTAGCGGGAGCACAGATACGCAGTATTTT. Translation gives CASSTRGSGSTDTQYF.

The CDR3 nucleotides are TGCGCCAGCAGCCAAGATAGGACTAGCTTATCCAATGAGCAGTTCTTC. Translated: CASSQDRTSLSNEQFF. The chain has TRBV4-1 and TRBJ2-1; 8 bases align to TRBD2. The CDR3 has 16 amino acids. V gave up 0 bases and J gave up 6 bases; unmatched junction bases: 7. From germline, CDR1 is MGHRA and CDR2 YSYEKL.

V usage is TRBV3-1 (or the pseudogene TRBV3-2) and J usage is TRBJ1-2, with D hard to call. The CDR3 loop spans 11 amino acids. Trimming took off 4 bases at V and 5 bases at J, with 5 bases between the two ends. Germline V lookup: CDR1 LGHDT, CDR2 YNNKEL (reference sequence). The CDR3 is CASSPGYGYTF. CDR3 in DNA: TGTGCCAGCAGCCCGGGTTATGGCTACACCTTC.

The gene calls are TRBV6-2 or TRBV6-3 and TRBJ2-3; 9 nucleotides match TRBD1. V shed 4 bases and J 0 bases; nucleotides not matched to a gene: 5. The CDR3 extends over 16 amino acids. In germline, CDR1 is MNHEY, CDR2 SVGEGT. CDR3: CASSSRTGASTDTQYF. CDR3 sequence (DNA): TGTGCCAGCAGTTCTCGGACAGGGGCTAGCACAGATACGCAGTATTTT.

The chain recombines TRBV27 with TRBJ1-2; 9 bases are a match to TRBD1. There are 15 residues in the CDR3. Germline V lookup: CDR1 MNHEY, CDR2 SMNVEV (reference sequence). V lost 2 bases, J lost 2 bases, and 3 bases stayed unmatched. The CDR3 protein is CASSLRDRDNYGYTF. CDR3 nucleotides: TGTGCCAGCAGTTTAAGGGACAGGGACAACTATGGCTACACCTTC.